Listed here is a single TCR beta chain. As yet, its antigen is unknown. The sample belongs to a study of OX40 agonist ivuxolimab in advanced cancers. Notes on the study in general: Some of the nonresponding patients also showed low levels of normalized T-cell clonal expansion. At 0.1-3.0 mg/kg, partial responders had clonal expansion among the lowest observed. At doses 0.1 to 3.0 mg/kg, CD4+ and CD8+ clones expanded.

Excluded were patients having autoimmune disease history or systemic immunosuppression. This CDR3 region has 13 residues. The germline gives CDR1 SGHTA, CDR2 FQGNSA. V was shortened by 3 bases and J by 5 bases, with 10 bases between the two germline ends. Libraries were prepared by immunoSEQ multiplex PCR; TCRdb keeps only in-frame clonotypes and omits some of them. The sample has tens of thousands of clones, roughly 80% seen once. The specimen was CD4+ or CD8+ T cells sorted from blood, collected in a trial of the OX40 agonist ivuxolimab. This chain joins TRBV7-2 and TRBJ2-5, with a possible D match to TRBD1 (6 bases). The clonotype originates from an adult with an advanced solid tumor such as melanoma, head and neck, liver or kidney cancer. CDR3 nucleotide sequence: TGTGCCAGCAGCTTCCAGGGGTTGGAGACCCAGTACTTC. Its protein is CASSFQGLETQYF.